The entry below describes one TCR beta chain. These data come from a study of blood T cell repertoires in COVID-19. Study summary: Sites in the United States, Italy and Spain provided acute and convalescent COVID-19 samples. Sample material is recorded as cDNA or gDNA derived from T cells, B-cell-depleted T cells, or PBMCs.

Original analysis: Reference gene primer amplification gave estimated nucleated cell counts. Libraries were prepared by immunoSEQ multiplex PCR; TCRdb keeps only in-frame clonotypes and omits some of them. V and J calls and clone size are those listed in that table; D and trimming were worked out from the DNA. Of about 73,000 clones listed, more than 65% are singletons. Trimming took 0 bases from V and 2 from J, leaving 14 bases between them. This CDR3 has 17 residues. Germline V gene lookup returns CDR1 MGHRA and CDR2 YSYEKL. The chain carries TRBV4-1 and TRBJ2-1, with TRBD2 as a possible D gene (7 bases). The TCR originated in a human donor in a cohort sampled during active COVID-19. The sample comprised peripheral blood. CDR3 DNA: TGCGCCAGCAGCCAAGATTTGGGGGGGCAGCCCTACAATGAGCAGTTCTTC. Translating gives CASSQDLGGQPYNEQFF.